Sequencing of this T cell receptor beta chain was carried out in a study of shared clonotypes between healthy human individuals. Study information: With ages of 18 to 49, the donors were a couple of women and a few men. Whole-study results and caveats: It was observed that 5% to 6% of naive CD4 clonotypes were shared across several donors.

Naive CD45RA+ and memory CD45RA-negative subsets were split from CD4+ cells. Original handling: ImmunoSEQ sequences covered only the junction and lacked quality scores; filtering therefore differed. This table comes from immunoSEQ multiplex PCR, and its TCRdb copy is limited to in-frame clones, with some not included. That table is the source of V, J and clone size, and D and trimming were worked out from the DNA. The sample has 550,000 to 850,000 clones; approximately 74% are singletons. This CDR3 region has 13 residues. Trimming removed 6 bases from V and 4 bases from J, with 13 bases in between. Germline CDR1 SQVTM, CDR2 ANQGSEA. Regarding this clone: Its antigen is not known.

The chain joins TRBV29-1 to TRBJ2-1; D call uncertain. This sequence was found in a woman between 25 and 40 years old in good health. Sequenced input: memory CD4+ T cells sorted from blood. The sample's subset: CD45RA-negative fraction. The CDR3 DNA follows: TGCAGCGTCGAGGTTAGGAAGTACAATGAGCAGTTCTTC. It encodes CSVEVRKYNEQFF.